In this sample, the clone carrying this TCR beta chain turned up many times. Time point defined: patch test 1, 2 weeks after DPC sensitization. Indicated treatment: therapeutic diphenylcyclopropenone sensitization with weekly scalp DPC. The CDR3 loop spans 15 amino acids. Per germline, CDR1 MNHNS and CDR2 SASEGT. The V gene end was trimmed by 4 bases and the J gene end by 3 bases; junction bases not matched to a gene: 8. These data belong to a study of human T cells and chemical hapten exposure. One entry per CDR3 protein results from TCRdb running MiXCR on the RACE reads. The sample carries around 380,000 distinct CDR3 sequences, roughly 4.8% recorded once.

V gene TRBV6-1 combines with J gene TRBJ1-2, with 7 bases identical to TRBD1. The TCR was taken from a woman between 45 and 60 years old with alopecia areata. Some clones in this sample may be carry-over from other donors' samples. Sequenced material: whole blood, taken in connection with sensitization to the hapten diphenylcyclopropenone (DPC). The CDR3 spells CASSATRQGYYGYTF. The CDR3 DNA sequence: TGTGCCAGCAGTGCCACTCGACAGGGCTACTATGGCTACACCTTC.